The entry below gives a single T cell receptor beta chain sequence along with its context. No antigen is known for it. No base quality information exists; no much larger clone differs at one position. Inclusive of the bounding cysteine and phenylalanine, the CDR3 is 11 residues long. Only the CDR3 part of the read is kept: 33 bases, read in frame from the first base. Cut back by 6 bases and 7 bases, the V and J ends lie 10 bases apart. For CDR1 and CDR2, the germline V gene (reference sequence) lists DFQATT and SNEGSKA. The cohort consisted of 650 to 700 healthy bone marrow donors. At the time of sampling, every cohort member was nominally healthy, though immune exposures that went unrecorded were likely present. The donor tested CMV seronegative, placing the donor among the 350 to 400 seronegative members of the cohort. A peripheral blood sample was provided by each donor, and peripheral blood mononuclear cells were used for TCR beta sequencing. The Qiagen DNeasy Blood Extraction Kit was used to extract genomic DNA from the blood cell samples.

The data are from a study of cytomegalovirus exposure and HLA in healthy donors (dated by TCRdb to about 2017). Looking at the study overall: In an earlier analysis of several hundred of the donors, approximately 260 Gb of sequence data and some 120 million unique TCR beta sequences from 150 million to 200 million T cells were reported. An early release covering about 600 HLA-typed donors comprised approximately 300 gigabases of sequencing data and around 85 million unique TCR sequences. Of the 398 genotyped donors, less than 90% were placed in the genetic ancestry cluster associated with self-reported Caucasian donors. The aim of the study was to test whether cataloging public T cell receptors could identify signatures of past pathogen exposure. Using immunosequencing, the study profiled T cell repertoires from around 680 subjects and related those repertoires to cytomegalovirus serostatus. In addition to the first cohort of several hundred subjects, a separate validation cohort of approximately 130 different subjects was used. High-throughput TCR immunosequencing, statistical association of individual TCRs with disease status, and machine learning were combined to predict cytomegalovirus infection status. To study patterns of TCR occurrence, a later analysis re-analyzed previously published TCR beta repertoires from 500 to 850 donors and added high-resolution HLA genotyping. Rather than using new phenotypic data, the later analysis identified candidate immune exposures from TCR beta sequences and from how often those sequences occurred across donors. An earlier analysis of nearly 600 of the donors applied high-throughput TCR beta sequencing to assess whether each TCR beta V gene segment acted as functional or pseudogenic. Donor age, sex, ethnicity and CMV serostatus were compiled alongside the repertoire data. A later genetic analysis took genome-wide SNP genotypes for about three fifths of the roughly 700 donors and used that subset as a discovery cohort. All discovery cohort repertoires had been generated on a single sequencing platform. HLA typing covered class I and class II loci at four-digit resolution. The number of donors typed differed by locus, with roughly 620-640 for A, B, C, DRB1 and DQB1, 522 for DQA1, over 600 for DPA1, and about 450 for DPB1. Roughly five DR-DQ haplotypes were treated as single units for association and clustering because of strong linkage in the cohort. Across 300 to 500 genotyped donors of the cohort, an average of approximately 200,000 unique TCR beta nucleotide sequences per donor were sequenced, and approximately 17% of those sequences were non-productive.

Summary of the overall study and its limitations: In both the original and validation cohorts, the classifier was reported to diagnose cytomegalovirus status with high specificity and sensitivity. When HLA alleles, especially DR and DQ, strongly co-occurred, attributing TCR associations to individual alleles was difficult. The sequencing pipeline was judged likely to have produced a cluster of highly shared sequence variants as a technical artifact. A further reported finding was that TCR beta sequences accurately predicted the HLA-A and HLA-B alleles for most subjects in the first cohort. Most TCR sequences were observed very rarely across donors, whereas some public TCRs were present in many individuals. Most CMV-associated TCR beta chains appeared to be HLA-restricted in a later analysis, and the HLA associations seemed to be driven largely by CMV exposure. Broadly in line with IMGT annotations, most TCR beta V segments showed up in productive rearrangements about 90% or about 30% of the time in an earlier analysis of around 600 of the donors. The cohort was sequenced for TCR beta chains only, and without alpha or paired-chain data the features that could be detected were limited. In vitro tests confirmed that a few of the cytomegalovirus-associated TCR beta chains recognize cytomegalovirus antigens. Specific HLA alleles were associated with 15,000 to 20,000 TCR beta sequences at a false discovery rate of 0.05 in a later analysis. A total of about 150 TCR beta chains were listed by the study as associated with cytomegalovirus. CMV serostatus was the only immune exposure information available for the cohort. Because counts were too low, some 17 rarely observed V segments, including chromosome 9 orphons, were left out of the earlier analysis of 587 of the donors. According to a later analysis, parvovirus B19, influenza, CMV and Epstein-Barr virus appeared linked to several top co-occurrence clusters. The authors suggested that the approach could potentially be generalized to other disease states and immunological phenotypes. Because HLA typing was missing for some donors at each locus, association tests included only the typed subset. In a later analysis, the rate of TCR association differed among HLA loci, with DRB1 alleles having the most associated TCRs and HLA-C alleles having the fewest. In a later analysis, HLA-associated TCR beta chains were found to be more clonally expanded and to have lower generation probabilities than equally common non-associated chains. Because the 87-base-pair reads could not distinguish some IMGT-functional V segments, including TRBV6-2 and TRBV6-3, those segments were excluded. Sequencing depth was assumed to be roughly uniform across donors in the presence/absence analyses, though that assumption may not hold. A later genetic analysis associated a missense DCLRE1C variant with V-gene and J-gene trimming of TCR beta chains, and an independent cohort replicated the association. Linkage disequilibrium might explain the correlated functional status among segregating V segments, but an unknown experimental factor could not be ruled out. According to a later genetic analysis, donors in an Asian-associated ancestry cluster had fewer N-insertions in productive TCRs than the approximately 710-donor mean.

The library came from the immunoSEQ multiplex PCR assay. For the multiplex PCR, a mixture combining 60 forward primers for TCR Vbeta segments and 13 reverse primers for TCR Jbeta segments was used. Amplification of the CDR3 region of rearranged TCR beta genes was performed with a multiplex PCR assay on genomic DNA. On the Illumina HiSeq System, the amplified TCR beta libraries were sequenced as 87-base-pair reads. The authors' pipeline ran thus. A later analysis counted about 80 million unique TCR beta chains across the 700 or so repertoires, and around 9.9 million of these chains were shared by at least two donors. Raw reads were error-corrected and collapsed into unique sequences with a nearest-neighbor algorithm that merged closely related sequences to remove PCR and sequencing errors. CDR3 sequences were aligned to IMGT reference sequences to assign V, D and J gene segments. For a sequence to be retained, a match of at least six nucleotides to both a V gene segment and a J gene segment was required. Rearrangements were called productive when the CDR3 lacked stop codons and stayed in frame with V and J; all others were non-productive. Following IMGT convention, CDR3 was defined as the stretch from the second conserved V-encoded cysteine up to the conserved J-encoded phenylalanine. In an earlier analysis of more than 550 of the donors, sequences lacking an unambiguous match to a single V gene segment were excluded. An earlier analysis of a few hundred of the donors classified V segments as functional when productive rearrangements were above 56.7% and as segregating when the standard deviation between donors was above 5%. A statistical classification framework was developed to diagnose cytomegalovirus status using the catalog of TCR beta chain sequences. In a later analysis, TCR nucleotide sequences were compared against IMGT/GENE-DB human TR gene sequences so that V and J genes could be assigned. In a later analysis, CDR3 sequences and most-parsimonious VDJ recombination scenarios were assigned using the TCRdist pipeline. In a later analysis, each TCR beta chain was defined by its CDR3 amino acid sequence together with its V-gene family, and reads lacking a unique V-gene family were excluded. In a later analysis, around 650 highly shared, low-generation-probability nucleotide sequences were removed to address suspected cross-contamination and a sequencing artifact. In a later analysis, a clonal expansion index for each public chain was calculated from normalized within-repertoire ranks of inferred template counts. In a later analysis, generation probabilities were computed with a VDJ recombination model fitted to out-of-frame rearrangements, and the resulting probabilities were checked against IGoR. Hypergeometric tests were used in a later analysis to score TCR-TCR, TCR-HLA and TCR-CMV co-occurrence, with a repertoire-size bias correction applied to the TCR pairs. To estimate false discovery rates, a later analysis permuted the HLA or CMV assignments 20 times. A later analysis grouped co-occurring TCRs with DBSCAN, adding TCRdist sequence similarity when clustering within HLA-allele-positive subsets. For co-occurrence clustering, repertoires with fewer than 30,000 or more than 120,000 public chains were excluded, along with roughly 5 repertoires with anomalous nucleotide sharing. The clones in this table, taken by TCRdb from immuneACCESS, are in-frame only. Not every clone is retained; where verified, under half of the shortfall comes from an unresolved V gene, and the cause of the rest is unknown. V and J calls and clone size come straight from that table; D and trimming were deduced from the DNA. This sample holds roughly 140,000 clones; 60% to 80% were observed only once. The ten most abundant clones make up 1.5% to 2% of the sample.

This clonotype was sampled from a woman between 25 and 40 years old in good health and CMV-seronegative. Sequenced material: PBMCs. This chain is built from TRBV20-1 and TRBJ2-1, with TRBD1 perhaps the D gene, on 5 matching bases. The sequenced DNA: TGCAGTGCGGACAATAGGAATGAGCAGTTCTTC. It encodes CSADNRNEQFF.